Presented here are 25 T cell receptor beta chains from one specimen sequenced in a study of metastatic and nonmetastatic thyroid tumors. TCRdb re-clonotyped the PCR reads through MiXCR. This sample has about 18,000 clones, with 25% to 30% found just once. Prior to thyroid surgery, none of the patients had received any treatment. The material sequenced was tumor tissue. The receptors originated from a female donor with papillary thyroid cancer or a benign thyroid nodule (not recorded which). Some clones in this sample may be carry-over from other donors' samples.

The chain employs TRBV5-1 and TRBJ2-7; 10 positions agree with TRBD2. The V gene's germline CDR1 is SGHRS and CDR2 YFSETQ. CDR3 length: 15 residues. Unmatched junction bases numbered 6, after V lost 5 bases and J lost 1 base. CDR3 protein: CASRFTSGASYEQYF. In nucleotides, the CDR3 is TGCGCCAGCAGGTTTACTAGCGGGGCTTCCTACGAGCAGTACTTC.

This clone was counted at least ten times. The chain is built from TRBV12-3 or TRBV12-4 and TRBJ1-3; the D gene is possibly TRBD1 (5 bases). This CDR3 contains 13 residues. The V and J ends lost 9 bases and 6 bases respectively, with 15 bases between them. The chain's CDR3 is CASWGWRLNTIYF. CDR3 nucleotides: TGTGCCAGTTGGGGCTGGCGGTTAAACACCATATATTTT.

A single count supports this clone. The CDR3 DNA sequence: TGCGCCAGCAGCTTGGGGGGCAGATCTGGGGCCAACGTCCTGACTTTC. This encodes CASSLGGRSGANVLTF. The chain couples TRBV5-1 to TRBJ2-6, with a tentative D call TRBD1 (5 bases). V was trimmed by 0 bases and J by 1 base, leaving 8 bases between them. From germline, CDR1 is SGHRS and CDR2 YFSETQ. The CDR3 sequence is 16 residues long.

The chain joins TRBV19 to TRBJ1-1; the match to TRBD1 covers 10 bases. Germline V gene data show CDR1 as LNHDA and CDR2 as SQIVND (reference sequence). J gave up 11 bases and V 5 bases, and 17 bases lay outside the gene matches. The CDR3 has 16 residues. CDR3 sequence reads: CASSHYRDRGSGEAFF. The CDR3 DNA follows: TGTGCCAGTAGTCACTACCGGGACAGGGGCTCCGGGGAGGCTTTCTTT.

This clone has just one count. The chain carries TRBV9 and TRBJ2-1; 7 nucleotides match TRBD2. CDR3 length equals 15 residues. V shed 3 bases and J 10 bases; nucleotides not matched to a gene: 13. Germline values: CDR1 SGDLS, CDR2 YYNGEE. The CDR3 region is CASSGAREGSLEQFF. CDR3 sequence (DNA): TGTGCCAGCAGCGGTGCAAGGGAGGGATCTTTGGAGCAGTTCTTC.

This clone was found many times. The V gene is TRBV30, the J gene TRBJ1-1; D remains ambiguous. CDR1 GTSNPN and CDR2 SVGIG come from the germline V gene (reference sequence). The CDR3 extends over 13 amino acids. The V and J ends lost 0 bases and 5 bases respectively, with 10 bases between them. Here the CDR3 reads CAWSVRLETEAFF. Written as DNA, the CDR3 is TGTGCCTGGAGTGTAAGGTTGGAAACTGAAGCTTTCTTT. Full variable domain (rest looked up from reference TRBV30 and TRBJ1-1): SQTIHQWPATLVQPVGSPLSLECTVEGTSNPNLYWYRQAAGRGLQLLFYSVGIGQISSEVPQNLSASRPQDRQFILSSKKLLLSDSGFYLCAWSVRLETEAFFGQGTRLTVV.

This clone is medium-sized by share. J is TRBJ2-1 and V is TRBV9, with D possibly matching TRBD2 (6 bases). Germline V lookup: CDR1 SGDLS, CDR2 YYNGEE. The V end lost 4 bases, the J end lost 9 bases, and 11 bases lay between the germline ends. The CDR3 spans 12 residues. The CDR3 DNA is TGTGCCAGCAGCATACGGGGGTCTGAGCAGTTCTTC. This translates into CASSIRGSEQFF.

This clone was observed a handful of times. The V gene is TRBV28, the J gene TRBJ1-6, with D uncertain. The V end lost 5 bases, the J end lost 13 bases, and 15 bases lay between the germline ends. CDR3 length: 13 residues. CDR1 and CDR2 from the germline V gene are MDHEN and SYDVKM. The CDR3 region has the DNA TGTGCCAGCAGTCCAAGGGCCCACTCGCCCCTCCACTTT. It encodes CASSPRAHSPLHF.

This clone was picked up many times. This clone may be a read error of a much larger clone one base away. Other DNA variants within this sample encode the same CDR3. This chain joins TRBV12-3 or TRBV12-4 and TRBJ1-1; 7 bases agree with TRBD1. The CDR3 consists of 13 residues. CDR3 sequence (DNA): TGTGCCAGCAGTAAACAGGGGCGCACTGAAGCCTTCTTT. Its translation: CASSKQGRTEAFF.

There are many counts of this clone. This chain joins TRBV4-2 and TRBJ1-2; 9 bases align to TRBD1. The V and J ends lost 4 bases and 8 bases, in that order; junction bases with no gene match: 11. The V gene's germline CDR1 is LGHNA and CDR2 YNFKEQ. The CDR3 extends over 15 amino acids. The chain's CDR3 is CASSPDGQGILGYTF. CDR3 in DNA: TGTGCCAGCAGCCCGGACGGACAGGGGATACTAGGCTACACCTTC.

This clone is medium-sized by share. This chain uses TRBV5-1 with TRBJ2-7; D not certain. V lost 2 bases to trimming and J lost 5 bases, with 14 bases between them. CDR3 size: 14 residues. CDR1 is SGHRS, CDR2 YFSETQ, per germline. As DNA, the CDR3 is TGCGCCAGCAGCTTTAGTCAGGTCACGAACGAGCAGTACTTC. Translation gives CASSFSQVTNEQYF.

This rearrangement joins TRBV6-5 to TRBJ2-7; perhaps TRBD2 as D (5 bases). Germline loops: CDR1 MNHEY, CDR2 SVGAGI. The CDR3 is made up of 14 amino acids. V was trimmed by 2 bases and J by 2 bases, leaving 10 bases between them. The CDR3 reads CASSYGKGAYEQYF. In nucleotides, the CDR3 is TGTGCCAGCAGTTACGGTAAGGGAGCCTACGAGCAGTACTTC.

DNA of the CDR3: TGTGCCAGTAGTATGACAGATTTCGCAGATACGCAGTATTTT. Translation: CASSMTDFADTQYF. The V gene is TRBV19, the J gene TRBJ2-3; perhaps TRBD1 as D (5 bases). The ends were cut back, 3 bases at V and 4 bases at J, with 11 bases in the middle. Per germline, CDR1 LNHDA and CDR2 SQIVND (reference sequence). The CDR3 spans 14 residues.

Note on this clone: A clone one base away is much larger, so this may be a read error. This chain joins TRBV5-6 and TRBJ1-1; D gene ambiguous. V was shortened by 1 base and J by 3 bases, with 10 bases between the two germline ends. CDR3 length: 14 amino acids. Germline values: CDR1 SGHDT, CDR2 YYEEEE. The chain's CDR3 is CASSLLCDYTEAFF. The CDR3 coding sequence is TGTGCCAGCAGCTTGTTATGTGATTACACTGAAGCTTTCTTT.

The chain combines TRBV11-2 with TRBJ1-4; the match to TRBD1 covers 7 bases. CDR3 length: 15 residues. CDR1 is SGHAT and CDR2 is FQNNGV in the germline V gene. V lost 0 bases, J lost 8 bases, and 6 bases stayed unmatched. CDR3 DNA: TGTGCCAGCAGCTTAGAAGGGGGCGCGGGAGAAAAACTGTTTTTT. Translation: CASSLEGGAGEKLFF.

The CDR3 DNA is TGCGCCAGCAGCCAATACTTGGGCGGGGGAAACACCGGGGAGCTGTTTTTT. Encoded protein: CASSQYLGGGNTGELFF. The V and J genes are TRBV4-1 and TRBJ2-2; TRBD2 agrees at 7 bases. CDR3 length: 17 residues. V dropped 2 bases and J dropped 2; count of bases not matched to a gene: 8. Germline V gives CDR1 MGHRA, CDR2 YSYEKL.

The chain links TRBV6-6 to TRBJ2-5; no definite D call. Germline CDR1 reads MNHNY; CDR2 reads SVGAGI (reference sequence). The CDR3 is made up of 15 amino acids. Trimming stripped 2 bases from V and 2 bases from J, with 12 bases between. The CDR3, as DNA: TGTGCCAGCAGTTACAGGATGGCCCTTCAAGAGACCCAGTACTTC. It encodes CASSYRMALQETQYF.

The chain carries TRBV7-3 and TRBJ2-3; D assignment may be TRBD1 or TRBD2 (5 bases each). There are 15 residues in the CDR3. CDR1 is SGHTA and CDR2 is FQGTGA in the germline V gene. Deletions cut 5 bases from V and 11 bases from J, with 23 bases between. CDR3: CASSPQSGTNHMQYF. The CDR3 bases are TGTGCCAGCAGCCCGCAATCCGGGACCAACCACATGCAGTATTTT.

This clone was seen repeatedly, ten times or more. This chain joins TRBV30 and TRBJ1-5, with unresolved D. This CDR3 spans 12 amino acids. Germline loops: CDR1 GTSNPN, CDR2 SVGIG (reference sequence). V lost 2 bases, J lost 4 bases, and 6 bases lay in between. The CDR3 sequence: CAWSLPNQPQHF. The CDR3 bases are TGTGCCTGGAGTTTGCCAAATCAGCCCCAGCATTTT.

The V call is TRBV7-8, the J call TRBJ1-1; 9 bases fit TRBD1. The CDR3 has 14 amino acids. Germline V CDR1 and CDR2: SGHVS, FQNEAQ. The V segment lost 5 bases and the J segment 7 bases; nucleotides outside the gene matches: 8. The CDR3 region has the DNA TGTGCCAGCAGCCCCCGGACAGGGGTTTTTGAAGCTTTCTTT. Translation gives CASSPRTGVFEAFF.

In its sample, this clone was seen many times. The rearrangement uses TRBV7-2 and TRBJ1-4, with 8 nucleotides matching TRBD1. CDR1 is SGHTA, CDR2 FQGNSA, per germline. V dropped 1 base and J dropped 5; count of bases not matched to a gene: 3. The length of the CDR3 is 15 residues. For the CDR3, the DNA is TGTGCCAGCAGCTTAGTCCAGGGGGCAAATGAAAAACTGTTTTTT. The encoded protein is CASSLVQGANEKLFF.

This clone showed up just a few times. CDR3 sequence (DNA): TGTGCCAGCACCACGACAGGGAGGTCATCCTACGAGCAGTACTTC. Its translation: CASTTTGRSSYEQYF. J is TRBJ2-7 and V is TRBV6-1; D may be TRBD1 (7 bases). Germline V gene sequence: CDR1 MNHNS, CDR2 SASEGT. This CDR3 region has 15 residues. Between the trimmed V and J ends, which lost 7 bases and 1 base, there was a span of 17 bases.

The chain recombines TRBV11-2 with TRBJ2-2; 7 bases line up with TRBD2. J was trimmed by 7 bases and V by 3 bases; bases with no gene match: 8. This CDR3 has 15 amino acids. Germline V gene data show CDR1 as SGHAT and CDR2 as FQNNGV. CDR3 nucleotide sequence: TGTGCCAGCAGCTTGAGGCGGGAGCGGGTCGGGGAGCTGTTTTTT. The encoded protein is CASSLRRERVGELFF. The full variable domain, rest sourced from reference TRBV11-2 and TRBJ2-2, is EAGVAQSPRYKIIEKRQSVAFWCNPISGHATLYWYQQILGQGPKLLIQFQNNGVVDDSQLPKDRFSAERLKGVDSTLKIQPAKLEDSAVYLCASSLRRERVGELFFGEGSRLTVL.

This clone was observed at least ten times. The chain recombines TRBV7-9 with TRBJ2-7; D call uncertain. V was shortened by 1 base and J by 1 base, with 11 bases between the two germline ends. CDR1 and CDR2 from the germline V gene are SEHNR and FQNEAQ (reference sequence). The CDR3 spans 15 residues. In nucleotides, the CDR3 is TGTGCCAGCAGCTTAGAGGCTTCCCCATCCTACGAGCAGTACTTC. Translation gives CASSLEASPSYEQYF.

The V gene is TRBV28, the J gene TRBJ1-2; weak D call: TRBD1 (6 bases). This CDR3 comprises 13 residues. Trimming left V 3 bases short and J 7 bases short, with 12 bases between. Germline CDR1 and CDR2: MDHEN and SYDVKM. CDR3 residues: CASSFGGWGGYTF. The CDR3, as DNA: TGTGCCAGCAGTTTTGGGGGCTGGGGTGGCTACACCTTC.